This T cell receptor beta chain was identified during a study of PD-1 blockade in classical Hodgkin lymphoma. Autologous stem cell transplantation was followed by relapse in every patient, and brentuximab vedotin exposure varied. Complete response, partial response or progressive disease was each patient's best response. TCRdb keeps only in-frame clones here, not all; method: immunoSEQ multiplex PCR. The sample holds 40,000 or so clones, approximately 87% seen once. Study-wide results and caveats: A significant rise in TCR diversity was seen by C4D1 for CD4+ cells but not for CD8+ cells.

This clone was seen only once. Its specificity is not known. Germline loops: CDR1 ENHRY, CDR2 SYGVKD. The CDR3 loop spans 17 amino acids. Trimming stripped 2 bases from V and 3 bases from J, with 20 bases between. This receptor was identified in a human donor with classical Hodgkin lymphoma. The chain links TRBV10-3 to TRBJ2-7; D is perhaps TRBD2 (6 bases). The input for sequencing was peripheral blood mononuclear cells (PBMCs), taken at baseline. This CDR3 reads CAISEPARDPGGYEQYF. CDR3 sequence (DNA): TGTGCCATCAGTGAGCCAGCCCGGGATCCCGGGGGCTACGAGCAGTACTTC.